Below are 24 T cell receptor beta chains sequenced from a single sample in a study of shared clonotypes between healthy human individuals. Naive CD8 isolation took CD45RO-negative cells positively selected for CCR7 and excluded terminally differentiated effector memory CD45RA+ cells. Sequencing used immunoSEQ multiplex PCR; TCRdb keeps in-frame clones, though not all of them. The table shows more than 500,000 clones, with around 95% occurring only once. Sequencing used naive CD8+ T cells sorted from blood. These receptor sequences come from a woman aged 30 to 39 in good health.

This clone was recorded only once. J is TRBJ2-1 and V is TRBV11-3, with a possible D match to TRBD2 (6 bases). Looked up from germline, CDR1 is SGHNT and CDR2 is YENEEA. This CDR3 has 13 amino acids. Trimming stripped 5 bases from V and 8 bases from J, with 13 bases between. The CDR3 region is CASSQDWGDEQFF. CDR3 DNA: TGTGCCAGCAGCCAGGACTGGGGGGATGAGCAGTTCTTC. Filled out from reference TRBV11-3 and TRBJ2-1, the complete variable domain reads EAGVVQSPRYKIIEKKQPVAFWCNPISGHNTLYWYLQNLGQGPELLIRYENEEAVDDSQLPKDRFSAERLKGVDSTLKIQPAELGDSAVYLCASSQDWGDEQFFGPGTRLTVL.

The rearrangement links TRBV6-6 to TRBJ1-2; D is perhaps TRBD1 (6 bases). Germline CDR1 MNHNY, CDR2 SVGAGI (reference sequence). The CDR3 is 15 residues long. Trimming pared 6 bases from V and 7 bases from J, leaving 21 bases between. In DNA form, the CDR3 reads TGTGCCAGCAGCACCCCGGACAGAGGGGAGTGTGGCTACACCTTC. This codes for CASSTPDRGECGYTF.

J is TRBJ1-1 and V is TRBV14; D is perhaps TRBD1 (6 bases). This CDR3 spans 15 amino acids. Germline V gene data show CDR1 as SGHDN and CDR2 as FVKESK. V dropped 4 bases and J dropped 6 bases, with 18 bases sitting between them. The CDR3 reads CASSPQGGSRSEAFF. For the CDR3, the DNA is TGTGCCAGCAGCCCCCAAGGGGGGTCGAGGTCTGAAGCTTTCTTT.

V is TRBV30 and J is TRBJ2-1; D gene uncertain. Trimming removed 3 bases from V and 0 bases from J, with 15 bases in between. Germline-derived CDR1 and CDR2 are GTSNPN and SVGIG (reference sequence). The CDR3 runs 16 residues. CDR3 loop: CAWRFRHPRSYNEQFF. The CDR3 DNA reads as TGTGCCTGGAGATTCAGACACCCCCGCTCCTACAATGAGCAGTTCTTC.

This clone was seen once. The chain carries TRBV4-1 and TRBJ1-2, with D tentatively TRBD1 (5 bases). V gave up 2 bases and J gave up 3 bases, with 19 bases separating them. The V gene's germline CDR1 is MGHRA and CDR2 YSYEKL. The CDR3 length is 17 residues. The CDR3 here is CASSQRGGVFIHYGYTF. CDR3 coding DNA: TGCGCCAGCAGCCAACGGGGGGGTGTATTCATCCACTATGGCTACACCTTC.

V gene TRBV27 combines with J gene TRBJ1-5, with D possibly being TRBD1 (5 bases). V was shortened by 6 bases and J by 1 base, with 10 bases between the two germline ends. This CDR3 has 14 residues. CDR1 MNHEY and CDR2 SMNVEV come from the germline V gene (reference sequence). The CDR3 loop is CASSPRQSNQPQHF. The DNA of the CDR3 is TGTGCCAGCAGCCCTCGACAGAGCAATCAGCCCCAGCATTTT.

V and J are TRBV7-9 and TRBJ2-5, with 15 bases matching TRBD2. The V gene end was trimmed by 5 bases and the J gene end by 4 bases; junction bases not matched to a gene: 5. Per the germline V gene, CDR1 is SEHNR and CDR2 is FQNEAQ (reference sequence). The CDR3 contains 16 residues. The chain's CDR3 is CASSPGLAGGVETQYF. The CDR3 nucleotides are TGTGCCAGCAGCCCCGGACTAGCGGGAGGGGTAGAGACCCAGTACTTC.

J is TRBJ2-1 and V is TRBV6-6; 10 nucleotides agree with TRBD2. CDR3 size: 15 residues. Germline CDR1 and CDR2: MNHNY and SVGAGI (reference sequence). With V trimmed by 6 bases and J by 4 bases, 6 bases remained unmatched. The CDR3 bases are TGTGCCAGCAGAGACCTAGCGGGAGTTTACAATGAGCAGTTCTTC. Amino acids: CASRDLAGVYNEQFF.

For the CDR3, the DNA is TGCGCCAGAAAAGAATCTTTTCCCTACGAGCAGTACTTC. It is translated as CARKESFPYEQYF. The V and J genes are TRBV10-1 and TRBJ2-7; D gene ambiguous. There are 13 residues in the CDR3. Per germline, CDR1 WNHNN and CDR2 SYGVQD (reference sequence). Between the trimmed V and J ends, which lost 9 bases and 2 bases, there was a span of 14 bases.

Comments on this clone: Other DNA sequences from this sample encode an identical CDR3 as well. This sequence joins TRBV5-4 and TRBJ2-5; no reliable D call. Trimming shortened V by 3 bases and J by 5 bases, and 5 bases separated the two germline ends. This CDR3 is 11 amino acids long. CDR1 and CDR2 (germline): SGHNT, YYREEE (reference sequence). The CDR3 DNA reads as TGTGCCAGCAGCTCTGTTGAGACCCAGTACTTC. This sequence encodes CASSSVETQYF.

The chain links TRBV28 to TRBJ1-5; D is ambiguous. V shed 5 bases and J shed 12 bases, with 11 bases lying between them. Germline CDR1 MDHEN, CDR2 SYDVKM. The CDR3 runs 11 residues. The CDR3 region has the DNA TGTGCCAGCAGTAGCATCTCAAGCCAGCATTTT. It yields the protein CASSSISSQHF.

The J gene is TRBJ2-7, the V gene TRBV11-1, with 8 nucleotides matching TRBD1. This CDR3 is built from 15 residues. Germline assignment: CDR1 SGHAT and CDR2 FQDESV (reference sequence). V trimming: 3 bases; J trimming: 7 bases; junction bases outside the gene matches: 11. The CDR3 sequence is CASSFLGQGALEQYF. The CDR3 DNA sequence: TGTGCCAGCAGCTTTTTGGGGCAGGGGGCGCTTGAGCAGTACTTC.

V gene TRBV11-3 combines with J gene TRBJ2-3; TRBD1 matches 11 bases. The CDR3 is 17 amino acids. The V gene's germline CDR1 is SGHNT and CDR2 YENEEA. Trimming at V came to 5 bases and at J to 4 bases, leaving 11 bases not matched to a gene. The CDR3 region has the DNA TGTGCCAGCAGCGGGACAGGGGGTTATGATGCCTCAGATACGCAGTATTTT. This gives the protein CASSGTGGYDASDTQYF.

The V gene is TRBV27, the J gene TRBJ2-3; TRBD2 matches at 9 bases. The germline gives CDR1 MNHEY, CDR2 SMNVEV (reference sequence). CDR3 length: 15 residues. V dropped 4 bases and J dropped 2; count of bases not matched to a gene: 4. CDR3 DNA sequence: TGTGCCAGCAGTTGGGCGGGGGGGAACACAGATACGCAGTATTTT. It encodes CASSWAGGNTDTQYF.

The genes are TRBV7-9 and TRBJ1-1; no reliable D call. The CDR3 spans 16 residues. V lost 6 bases and J 0 bases, leaving 17 bases between the germline ends. Per the germline V gene, CDR1 is SEHNR and CDR2 is FQNEAQ (reference sequence). The CDR3 loop reads CASSRPGHGVNTEAFF. The CDR3 region has the DNA TGTGCCAGCAGTCGACCAGGCCACGGGGTGAACACTGAAGCTTTCTTT.

This clone was observed once. The V call is TRBV4-2, the J call TRBJ1-5, with 8 bases fitting TRBD1. V was clipped by 1 base and J by 7 bases; unmatched bases: 9. Germline V gene data show CDR1 as LGHNA and CDR2 as YNFKEQ. The CDR3 sequence is 16 residues long. CDR3 nucleotides: TGTGCCAGCAGCCAAGTTGTAGGACAGGGTGGGCAGCCCCAGCATTTT. Translated: CASSQVVGQGGQPQHF.

This chain uses TRBV11-3 with TRBJ2-1, with TRBD2 matching 7 bases. The CDR3 has 13 residues. J gave up 8 bases and V 5 bases, and 6 bases lay outside the gene matches. The V gene's germline CDR1 is SGHNT and CDR2 YENEEA. CDR3 loop: CASSPAGAYEQFF. Here the CDR3 DNA reads TGTGCCAGCAGCCCCGCGGGAGCCTATGAGCAGTTCTTC.

The chain is built from TRBV11-3 and TRBJ2-3; 8 positions agree with TRBD2. The length of the CDR3 is 16 residues. Trimming cost V 5 bases and J 2 bases; bases outside gene matches: 9. Germline V gene data show CDR1 as SGHNT and CDR2 as YENEEA. CDR3 sequence: CASSQEGLGFTDTQYF. CDR3 nucleotides: TGTGCCAGCAGCCAAGAGGGACTAGGATTCACAGATACGCAGTATTTT.

The gene calls are TRBV29-1 and TRBJ2-7; D is tentatively TRBD1 or TRBD2 (5 bases each). This CDR3 is built from 16 residues. Germline V lookup: CDR1 SQVTM, CDR2 ANQGSEA. The V end lost 5 bases, the J end lost 6 bases, and 26 bases lay between the germline ends. The CDR3 region has the DNA TGCAGCGTTCTGGGGGTAAACGCCGGGACGACGGGCGAGCAGTACTTC. It codes for CSVLGVNAGTTGEQYF.

This chain uses TRBV5-4 with TRBJ2-5; D possibly corresponds to TRBD2 (7 bases). CDR1 and CDR2 from the germline V gene are SGHNT and YYREEE (reference sequence). V lost 7 bases, J lost 4 bases, and 14 bases lay in between. This CDR3 is 13 amino acids long. The CDR3 region is CASRPRGGETQYF. The CDR3 DNA reads TGTGCCAGCCGCCCTAGGGGGGGAGAGACCCAGTACTTC.

V is TRBV11-2 and J is TRBJ2-4; D unclear. Trimming cost V 4 bases and J 5 bases, with 15 bases left between them. CDR3 length: 15 amino acids. Germline V gene lookup returns CDR1 SGHAT and CDR2 FQNNGV. CDR3 region: CASSSLSGPQNIQYF. For the CDR3, the DNA is TGTGCCAGCAGCTCCTTGTCGGGCCCCCAAAACATTCAGTACTTC. Full variable domain (outside the CDR3, taken from reference TRBV11-2 and TRBJ2-4): EAGVAQSPRYKIIEKRQSVAFWCNPISGHATLYWYQQILGQGPKLLIQFQNNGVVDDSQLPKDRFSAERLKGVDSTLKIQPAKLEDSAVYLCASSSLSGPQNIQYFGAGTRLSVL.

This chain links TRBV28 with TRBJ1-3; no clear D gene. Germline CDR1 reads MDHEN; CDR2 reads SYDVKM. The germline V and J ends were trimmed by 1 base and 4 bases, with 14 bases remaining between them. CDR3 length: 16 residues. The CDR3 region is CASSLYLGRGGNTIYF. The CDR3 coding sequence is TGTGCCAGCAGTTTATATCTGGGTCGGGGAGGAAACACCATATATTTT.

Points on this clone: The same CDR3 arises from other DNA sequences in this sample as well. The rearrangement joins TRBV27 to TRBJ2-7, with D unresolved. Germline loops: CDR1 MNHEY, CDR2 SMNVEV (reference sequence). The CDR3 is 13 amino acids. The V gene lost 6 bases and the J gene lost 0 bases, with 9 bases spanning the gap. The CDR3 loop is CASRYGTSYEQYF. The DNA of the CDR3 is TGTGCCAGCAGGTACGGAACCTCCTACGAGCAGTACTTC.

The count of this clone is one. The genes are TRBV11-2 and TRBJ2-1, with unresolved D. Germline V gene data show CDR1 as SGHAT and CDR2 as FQNNGV. The CDR3 loop spans 11 amino acids. The V gene lost 1 base and the J gene lost 9 bases, with 4 bases spanning the gap. CDR3 bases: TGTGCCAGCAGCTTAGGATTTGAGCAGTTCTTC. Translated: CASSLGFEQFF.